Listed below are T cell receptor beta chains from one sample, sequenced in a study of blood T cell repertoires in COVID-19. Libraries were prepared by immunoSEQ multiplex PCR; TCRdb keeps only in-frame clonotypes and omits some of them. The sample records 200,000 to 250,000 clones, roughly 81% being singletons. Sequenced material: peripheral blood. The receptors originated from a man aged 40-50 years with acute or convalescent COVID-19. Both conserved end residues are part of each CDR3. A D gene is named only where the DNA matches it firmly. The size field is filled for only some rows; it gives once, few, many or a size class.

d_call,j_call,clone_size,v_call,cdr3_aa,cdr3_nt
.,TRBJ1-2,.,TRBV5-1,CASSLGAGADYGYTF,TGCGCCAGCAGCTTGGGGGCAGGGGCAGACTATGGCTACACCTTC
.,TRBJ1-1,.,TRBV2,CASSEPGGAFF,TGTGCCAGCAGTGAACCTGGGGGGGCTTTCTTT
TRBD1,TRBJ2-1,.,TRBV6-4,CASSDSRTGANEQFF,TGTGCCAGCAGTGACTCGCGGACAGGGGCGAATGAGCAGTTCTTC
.,TRBJ1-5,.,TRBV7-2,CASSTQGNQPQHF,TGTGCCAGCAGCACCCAGGGCAATCAGCCCCAGCATTTT
TRBD1,TRBJ1-5,.,TRBV2,CASSLQGAGQPQHF,TGTGCCAGCAGCCTACAGGGGGCGGGTCAGCCCCAGCATTTT
TRBD2,TRBJ2-7,.,TRBV11-2,CASSSRGGADEQYF,TGTGCCAGCAGCTCCCGGGGGGGGGCTGACGAGCAGTACTTC
TRBD1,TRBJ1-2,.,TRBV9,CASTRDSSYGYTF,TGTGCCAGCACGCGGGACAGTAGCTATGGCTACACCTTC
.,TRBJ1-1,.,TRBV3-1/TRBV3-2,CASRLGQMNTEAFF,TGTGCCAGCAGACTTGGACAGATGAACACTGAAGCTTTCTTT
.,TRBJ2-2,.,TRBV19,CASSILGDLNTGELFF,TGTGCCAGTAGTATATTGGGAGACTTAAACACCGGGGAGCTGTTTTTT
.,TRBJ1-2,.,TRBV23-1,CASSPPEAAGYTF,TGCGCCAGCAGTCCCCCCGAGGCGGCAGGCTACACCTTC
.,TRBJ1-2,.,TRBV2,CASSPGQLGADGYTF,TGTGCCAGCAGTCCTGGACAGTTGGGAGCGGATGGCTACACCTTC
.,TRBJ1-5,.,TRBV24-1,CATSEGGADQPQHF,TGTGCCACCAGTGAGGGGGGGGCGGATCAGCCCCAGCATTTT
TRBD1,TRBJ2-3,.,TRBV5-4,CASSFRTGVDTDTQYF,TGTGCCAGCAGCTTCCGGACAGGGGTGGACACAGATACGCAGTATTTT
.,TRBJ2-5,.,TRBV7-8,CASSLVFTDQETQYF,TGTGCCAGCAGCTTAGTTTTCACGGACCAAGAGACCCAGTACTTC
.,TRBJ1-5,.,TRBV4-1,CASSPRGGNQPQHF,TGCGCCAGCAGCCCGCGTGGGGGCAACCAGCCCCAGCATTTT
.,TRBJ1-1,few,TRBV5-1,CASSLTGPTEAFF,TGCGCCAGCAGCTTGACTGGGCCCACTGAAGCTTTCTTT
.,TRBJ2-5,.,TRBV5-6,CASSGRRTTQYF,TGTGCCAGCAGTGGGAGAAGGACGACCCAGTACTTC
.,TRBJ1-2,.,TRBV11-2,CASSAGGYGYTF,TGTGCCAGCAGCGCGGGGGGGTACGGCTACACCTTC
.,TRBJ1-1,.,TRBV6-5,CASSYSLNTEAFF,TGTGCCAGCAGTTACTCCCTTAACACTGAAGCTTTCTTT
TRBD1,TRBJ1-6,.,TRBV19,CASSINRGSDRVSSPLHF,TGTGCCAGTAGTATAAATCGCGGCTCGGACAGGGTTAGTTCACCCCTCCACTTT
.,TRBJ1-2,.,TRBV6-5,CASSFREGYGYTF,TGTGCCAGCAGTTTCAGGGAGGGCTATGGCTACACCTTC
TRBD1,TRBJ1-2,.,TRBV3-1/TRBV3-2,CASSQETGHGYTF,TGTGCCAGCAGCCAAGAGACAGGGCATGGCTACACCTTC
TRBD1,TRBJ2-7,.,TRBV5-1,CASSPGGTGYYEQYF,TGCGCCAGCAGCCCGGGTGGGACAGGGTACTACGAGCAGTACTTC
TRBD1,TRBJ2-7,.,TRBV6-1,CASSGKSGQGVYEQYF,TGTGCCAGCAGTGGGAAAAGCGGACAGGGAGTCTACGAGCAGTACTTC
.,TRBJ2-1,.,TRBV28,CASSLMRGAGNEQFF,TGTGCCAGCAGTCTAATGCGGGGCGCGGGGAATGAGCAGTTCTTC
.,TRBJ2-3,.,TRBV5-6,CASSSARWAGASTDTQYF,TGTGCCAGCAGCTCGGCGAGGTGGGCGGGGGCGAGCACAGATACGCAGTATTTT
TRBD1,TRBJ1-5,.,TRBV27,CASRDRGKPQHF,TGTGCCAGCCGGGACAGGGGGAAGCCCCAGCATTTT
TRBD2,TRBJ2-1,.,TRBV2,CASIREGANEQFF,TGTGCCAGCATCAGGGAGGGAGCCAATGAGCAGTTCTTC
.,TRBJ1-2,.,TRBV27,CASSLSGDYGYTF,TGTGCCAGCAGTTTATCAGGGGATTATGGCTACACCTTC
.,TRBJ1-1,.,TRBV18,CASSPPFRGTEAFF,TGTGCCAGCTCACCACCGTTTCGGGGGACTGAAGCTTTCTTT
.,TRBJ1-1,.,TRBV5-1,CASSSRSEGDTEAFF,TGCGCCAGCAGCTCCCGGTCCGAGGGGGACACTGAAGCTTTCTTT
.,TRBJ2-7,.,TRBV11-3,CASSSWGDEQYF,TGTGCCAGCAGCTCGTGGGGGGACGAGCAGTACTTC
.,TRBJ1-2,.,TRBV6-5,CASSWGQGNYGYTF,TGTGCCAGCAGTTGGGGTCAGGGGAACTATGGCTACACCTTC